Below are 17 T cell receptor beta chains sequenced from a single sample in a study of T cells after yellow fever vaccination. From the 5' RACE reads, TCRdb called clonotypes with MiXCR, one entry per CDR3 protein. The sample lists hundreds of thousands of distinct CDR3 sequences, around 12% seen once, with more than 12% in the top ten. This sample comprised PBMCs, obtained on the day of the yellow fever booster vaccination. These receptors originate from a young man who received the YFV17D yellow fever vaccine.

V and J are TRBV7-3 and TRBJ2-3, with 8 positions matching TRBD2. This CDR3 spans 14 amino acids. Losses at the gene ends were 5 bases for V and 6 bases for J; bases not matched to a gene: 7. Germline-derived CDR1 and CDR2 are SGHTA and FQGTGA. The CDR3 DNA follows: TGTGCCAGCAGCCCCGGCCAGCGGGGGGATACGCAGTATTTT. Amino acids: CASSPGQRGDTQYF.

The chain has TRBV28 and TRBJ2-1; 9 bases are a match to TRBD2. Germline loops: CDR1 MDHEN, CDR2 SYDVKM. V lost 7 bases and J lost 0; bases outside the gene matches: 7. The CDR3 sequence is 16 residues long. Written as DNA, the CDR3 is TGTGCCAGCAACCCTGCGGGAGGGCCCTCCTACAATGAGCAGTTCTTC. Residues: CASNPAGGPSYNEQFF.

This clonotype came up a few times. This chain uses TRBV6-1 with TRBJ2-7; D could derive from TRBD1 or TRBD2 (5 bases each). This CDR3 comprises 14 residues. V lost 5 bases and J lost 3, with 14 bases in between. CDR1 is MNHNS and CDR2 is SASEGT in the germline V gene. CDR3 DNA: TGTGCCAGCAGTACCCCGGGACGGAACTACGAGCAGTACTTC. Translated, it gives CASSTPGRNYEQYF.

A few counts support this clonotype. The J gene is TRBJ1-1, the V gene TRBV10-2; D remains unclear. The germline gives CDR1 WSHSY, CDR2 SAAADI. The CDR3 spans 11 residues. V lost 2 bases to trimming and J lost 6 bases, with 4 bases between them. This chain's CDR3 is CASSELSEAFF. In DNA, the CDR3 is TGCGCCAGCAGTGAGCTTTCTGAAGCTTTCTTT.

This clonotype was observed a few times. The V call is TRBV20-1, the J call TRBJ2-1; the match to TRBD2 covers 11 bases. Germline CDR1 and CDR2: DFQATT and SNEGSKA (reference sequence). The junction had 10 bases not matched to a gene; V was cut back by 5 bases and J by 7 bases. The CDR3 length is 15 residues. The CDR3 loop reads CSAPPTSGGTNEQFF. DNA of the CDR3: TGCAGTGCTCCCCCAACTAGCGGGGGTACAAATGAGCAGTTCTTC.

This chain joins TRBV11-2 and TRBJ2-6; D might be TRBD2 (7 bases). Germline lookup yields CDR1 SGHAT and CDR2 FQNNGV. Trimming pared 4 bases from V and 5 bases from J, leaving 21 bases between. The CDR3 runs 18 residues. CDR3 sequence reads: CASSSAGGGGNWANVLTF. DNA of the CDR3: TGTGCCAGCAGCTCCGCTGGGGGGGGCGGAAACTGGGCCAACGTCCTGACTTTC.

This chain uses TRBV5-1 with TRBJ1-2, with D tentatively TRBD1 (5 bases). Germline values: CDR1 SGHRS, CDR2 YFSETQ. This CDR3 has 14 amino acids. V was shortened by 7 bases and J by 8 bases, with 21 bases between the two germline ends. CDR3 protein: CASSQPGIGSGYTF. The DNA for the CDR3 is TGCGCCAGCTCCCAACCAGGGATCGGATCAGGCTACACCTTC.

Points on this clonotype: This may stem from a read error, because a much larger clone lies one nucleotide away. The CDR3 here is CVSSFRELSYNEQFF. CDR3 in DNA: TGTGTCAGCAGCTTCCGGGAGTTATCCTACAATGAGCAGTTCTTC. V and J are TRBV7-2 and TRBJ2-1; possibly TRBD2 for D (6 bases). The CDR3 is 15 amino acids. The germline gives CDR1 SGHTA, CDR2 FQGNSA.

This clonotype turned up a few times. This chain joins TRBV7-9 and TRBJ2-1; the D is unclear. CDR3 length equals 15 residues. CDR1 is SEHNR, CDR2 FQNEAQ, per germline (reference sequence). The V end was cut by 1 base, the J end by 4 bases, with 11 bases between. DNA of the CDR3: TGTGCCAGCAGCTTAGTCCGCGGCCTTTACAATGAGCAGTTCTTC. This encodes CASSLVRGLYNEQFF.

CDR3 residues: CSASPIYLRRTGELFF. The CDR3 DNA reads as TGCAGTGCTAGCCCGATATACCTACGGCGGACCGGGGAGCTGTTTTTT. The chain combines TRBV20-1 with TRBJ2-2; D remains ambiguous. Germline-derived CDR1 and CDR2 are DFQATT and SNEGSKA (reference sequence). Trimming removed 3 bases at V and 5 bases at J, with 19 bases between. The CDR3 has 16 amino acids.

The rearrangement joins TRBV3-1 to TRBJ2-2, with 11 positions matching TRBD2. The CDR3 runs 18 residues. CDR1 and CDR2 from the germline V gene are LGHDT and YNNKEL (reference sequence). The DNA for the CDR3 is TGTACCTTCTGCTCAGGACTAGCGGGCGACCCGTACACCGGGGAGCTGTTTTTT. It encodes CTFCSGLAGDPYTGELFF. Full variable domain (remainder filled in from reference TRBV3-1 and TRBJ2-2): DTAVSQTPKYLVTQMGNDKSIKCEQNLGHDTMYWYKQDSKKFLKIMFSYNNKELIINETVPNRFSPKSPDKAHLNLHINSLELGDSAVYFCTFCSGLAGDPYTGELFFGEGSRLTVL.

The chain employs TRBV19 and TRBJ2-5; no definite D call. V lost 4 bases to trimming and J lost 0 bases, with 12 bases between them. This CDR3 spans 15 amino acids. The germline gives CDR1 LNHDA, CDR2 SQIVND (reference sequence). The CDR3, as DNA: TGTGCCAGTAGTACGAAGGGTTCCAACCAAGAGACCCAGTACTTC. Protein sequence: CASSTKGSNQETQYF.

This clonotype was detected only a few times. The gene calls are TRBV5-6 and TRBJ2-7; TRBD2 matches at 8 bases. CDR3 length: 14 residues. V was pared by 4 bases and J by 3 bases, with 6 bases of the junction left unmatched. CDR1 is SGHDT, CDR2 YYEEEE, per germline. This CDR3 is CASSLGAGDYEQYF. CDR3 DNA: TGTGCCAGCAGCCTGGGAGCGGGGGACTACGAGCAGTACTTC.

V and J are TRBV30 and TRBJ2-5; D possibly corresponds to TRBD1 (5 bases). V was shortened by 1 base and J by 5 bases, with 11 bases between the two germline ends. The CDR3 extends over 13 amino acids. Germline V gene data show CDR1 as GTSNPN and CDR2 as SVGIG (reference sequence). CDR3 nucleotides: TGTGCCTGGAGTGATGGGGCGAGGGAGACCCAGTACTTC. This encodes CAWSDGARETQYF.

V usage is TRBV4-3 and J usage is TRBJ2-3, with TRBD2 identical over 8 bases. Germline V lookup: CDR1 LGHNA, CDR2 YSLEER. V gave up 1 base and J gave up 5 bases; unmatched junction bases: 17. The CDR3 is 19 amino acids. This CDR3 is CASSQVGSRGAGAIDTQYF. CDR3 sequence (DNA): TGCGCCAGCAGCCAAGTCGGATCTAGGGGAGCGGGAGCCATAGATACGCAGTATTTT.

The rearrangement uses TRBV18 and TRBJ2-1, with D possibly TRBD1 on 6 matching bases. The CDR3 consists of 15 residues. From germline, CDR1 is KGHSH and CDR2 LQKENI. V was trimmed by 3 bases and J by 5 bases, leaving 14 bases between them. As DNA, the CDR3 is TGTGCCAGCTCACCCTCCAGGGGTCTAAACAATGAGCAGTTCTTC. Protein sequence: CASSPSRGLNNEQFF.

The chain uses TRBV12-3 or TRBV12-4 and TRBJ2-2; the match to TRBD1 covers 11 bases. This CDR3 is 15 amino acids long. V lost 7 bases, J lost 5 bases, and 6 bases stayed unmatched. The CDR3 nucleotides are TGTGCCAGCACTCCTGGACAGGGGGCTACCGGGGAGCTGTTTTTT. The encoded protein is CASTPGQGATGELFF.